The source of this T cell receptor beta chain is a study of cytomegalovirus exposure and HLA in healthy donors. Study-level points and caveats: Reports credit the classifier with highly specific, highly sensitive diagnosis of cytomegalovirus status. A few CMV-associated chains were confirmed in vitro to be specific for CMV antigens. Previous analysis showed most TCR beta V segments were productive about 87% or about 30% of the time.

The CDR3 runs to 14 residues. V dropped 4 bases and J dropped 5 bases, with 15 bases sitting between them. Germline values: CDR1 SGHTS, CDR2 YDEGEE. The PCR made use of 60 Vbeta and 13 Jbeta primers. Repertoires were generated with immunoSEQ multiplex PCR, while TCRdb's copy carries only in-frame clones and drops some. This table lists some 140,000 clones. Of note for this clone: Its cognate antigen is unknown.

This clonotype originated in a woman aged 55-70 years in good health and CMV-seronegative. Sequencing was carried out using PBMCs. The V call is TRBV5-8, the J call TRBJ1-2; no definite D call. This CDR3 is CASSGGIREYGYTF. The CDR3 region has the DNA TGTGCCAGCAGCGGCGGGATACGGGAGTATGGCTACACCTTC.